Each of the 27 T cell receptor beta chains below was sequenced from the same sample in a study of control samples from healthy donors and cancer patients. Clones were sequenced by immunoSEQ multiplex PCR, and TCRdb holds only the in-frame ones, with some missing. The table lists around 100,000 clones, about 91% of them singletons. What was sequenced was blood. These receptors were collected from a man aged 25 to 45 in good health.

V is TRBV28 and J is TRBJ1-2; no firm D call. Looked up from germline, CDR1 is MDHEN and CDR2 is SYDVKM. Trimming took off 2 bases at V and 4 bases at J, with 11 bases between the two ends. The CDR3 loop spans 14 amino acids. Written as DNA, the CDR3 is TGTGCCAGCAGTTTACCACCCTGGGGCTATGGCTACACCTTC. It is translated as CASSLPPWGYGYTF.

This clone was recorded only once. This rearrangement joins TRBV6-6 to TRBJ2-3; the match to TRBD2 covers 12 bases. Germline CDR1 MNHNY, CDR2 SVGAGI (reference sequence). The CDR3 length is 18 residues. V shed 5 bases and J 0 bases; nucleotides not matched to a gene: 9. The CDR3 protein is CASSLTSGSTSSTDTQYF. Written as DNA, the CDR3 is TGTGCCAGCAGTCTGACTAGCGGGAGCACTTCTAGCACAGATACGCAGTATTTT.

In its sample, this clone was seen a few times. This sequence joins TRBV5-6 and TRBJ1-1; the D is unclear. Germline V lookup: CDR1 SGHDT, CDR2 YYEEEE. Trimming stripped 0 bases from V and 1 base from J, with 10 bases between. The CDR3 runs 15 residues. The CDR3 here is CASSLGGLGNTEAFF. For the CDR3, the DNA is TGTGCCAGCAGCTTGGGAGGGCTGGGGAACACTGAAGCTTTCTTT.

The V gene is TRBV12-3 or TRBV12-4, the J gene TRBJ2-1; 9 nucleotides match TRBD2. This CDR3 region has 13 residues. The trim removed 5 bases at V and 9 bases at J, leaving 5 bases unmatched. CDR3 residues: CASSTAGGIEQFF. In DNA, the CDR3 is TGTGCCAGCAGTACGGCGGGAGGGATTGAGCAGTTCTTC.

The V gene is TRBV28, the J gene TRBJ2-2; no clear D gene. V gave up 2 bases and J gave up 6 bases, with 10 bases separating them. Germline CDR1 MDHEN, CDR2 SYDVKM. The CDR3 spans 14 residues. In DNA form, the CDR3 reads TGTGCCAGCAGTTTAGGAGATTGGTCCGGGGAGCTGTTTTTT. The encoded protein is CASSLGDWSGELFF. The full variable domain, its missing parts supplied by reference TRBV28 and TRBJ2-2, is DVKVTQSSRYLVKRTGEKVFLECVQDMDHENMFWYRQDPGLGLRLIYFSYDVKMKEKGDIPEGYSVSREKKERFSLILESASTNQTSMYLCASSLGDWSGELFFGEGSRLTVL.

The gene calls are TRBV25-1 and TRBJ1-5, with 7 bases identical to TRBD1. The length of the CDR3 is 17 residues. Germline V CDR1 and CDR2: MGHDK, SYGVNS. V was clipped by 2 bases and J by 4 bases; unmatched bases: 11. CDR3 sequence (DNA): TGTGCCAGCAGTGAAACAGGGGAAAGTCCGATTAATCAGCCCCAGCATTTT. Its protein is CASSETGESPINQPQHF.

The V gene is TRBV28, the J gene TRBJ2-2; TRBD2 matches 9 bases. Germline loops: CDR1 MDHEN, CDR2 SYDVKM. The trim removed 2 bases at V and 7 bases at J, leaving 5 bases unmatched. CDR3 length: 15 residues. CDR3 residues: CASSLAGGPVGELFF. The CDR3 DNA is TGTGCCAGCAGTTTAGCGGGAGGGCCCGTCGGGGAGCTGTTTTTT.

The rearrangement uses TRBV5-1 and TRBJ1-1; tentatively, D is TRBD1 (5 bases). The ends were cut back, 7 bases at V and 3 bases at J, with 16 bases in the middle. The CDR3 contains 14 residues. Germline loops: CDR1 SGHRS, CDR2 YFSETQ. The chain's CDR3 is CASQGPPTDTEAFF. DNA for the CDR3: TGCGCCAGCCAGGGCCCTCCAACGGACACTGAAGCTTTCTTT.

This chain uses TRBV30 with TRBJ1-2, with D possibly being TRBD1 (5 bases). The CDR3 sequence is 16 residues long. Germline CDR1 GTSNPN, CDR2 SVGIG (reference sequence). V was cut by 4 bases and J by 1 base, with 19 bases left in between. CDR3 in DNA: TGTGCCTGGACCGAGGTAGGGGCCACTCATAACTATGGCTACACCTTC. It encodes CAWTEVGATHNYGYTF.

V is TRBV19 and J is TRBJ1-5, with D possibly TRBD1 on 6 matching bases. CDR1 and CDR2 from the germline V gene are LNHDA and SQIVND (reference sequence). This CDR3 is 15 amino acids long. The germline V and J ends were trimmed by 9 bases and 2 bases, with 17 bases remaining between them. The CDR3 region is CASEAGVWGNQPQHF. In nucleotides, the CDR3 is TGTGCCAGCGAGGCAGGGGTTTGGGGCAATCAGCCCCAGCATTTT.

The V gene is TRBV5-1, the J gene TRBJ2-7, with TRBD1 matching 7 bases. There are 13 residues in the CDR3. The V segment lost 7 bases and the J segment 3 bases; nucleotides outside the gene matches: 7. Germline CDR1 SGHRS, CDR2 YFSETQ. In DNA, the CDR3 is TGCGCCAGCTCGGACAGGAGTGACTACGAGCAGTACTTC. It encodes CASSDRSDYEQYF.

The chain recombines TRBV30 with TRBJ2-5, with D possibly matching TRBD2 (6 bases). The CDR3 is 13 residues long. Germline V gene data show CDR1 as GTSNPN and CDR2 as SVGIG (reference sequence). Trimming left V 1 base short and J 4 bases short, with 10 bases between. The DNA of the CDR3 is TGTGCCTGGAGTGGGCAGGGAGGAGAGACCCAGTACTTC. Its translation: CAWSGQGGETQYF.

The rearrangement links TRBV28 to TRBJ2-7; 9 nucleotides line up with TRBD1. The ends lost 2 bases at V and 4 bases at J; junction bases unmatched: 12. The CDR3 covers 17 residues. Germline values: CDR1 MDHEN, CDR2 SYDVKM. CDR3 DNA: TGTGCCAGCAGTTTAGGGTTCACCGGGACAGGGATATACGAGCAGTACTTC. Translated, it gives CASSLGFTGTGIYEQYF.

For this clone: The junction does not match germline at one end; this may be a read error. The chain combines TRBV5-1 with TRBJ2-1; TRBD2 agrees at 7 bases. CDR3 length: 16 residues. From germline, CDR1 is SGHRS and CDR2 YFSETQ. The CDR3, as DNA: TGCGCCAGCAGCTTGTGGCGGGAGTCCTCCTGCAATGAGCAGTTCTTC. This sequence encodes CASSLWRESSCNEQFF.

This clone showed up just once. This sequence joins TRBV7-9 and TRBJ2-7; D is perhaps TRBD1 or TRBD2 (5 bases each). V lost 5 bases and J lost 6, with 14 bases in between. Germline CDR1 is SEHNR and CDR2 is FQNEAQ (reference sequence). The CDR3 contains 13 residues. CDR3 amino acids: CASSNRDEAEQYF. The CDR3 DNA is TGTGCCAGCAGCAACCGGGACGAAGCCGAGCAGTACTTC. Variable domain in full (rest from reference TRBV7-9 and TRBJ2-7): DTGVSQNPRHKITKRGQNVTFRCDPISEHNRLYWYRQTLGQGPEFLTYFQNEAQLEKSRLLSDRFSAERPKGSFSTLEIQRTEQGDSAMYLCASSNRDEAEQYFGPGTRLTVT.

The chain recombines TRBV5-8 with TRBJ2-1, with D perhaps matching TRBD1 (6 bases). Germline-derived CDR1 and CDR2 are SGHTS and YDEGEE. This CDR3 is built from 12 residues. V was cut by 6 bases and J by 4 bases, with 8 bases left in between. The CDR3 region is CASKQGYNEQFF. The CDR3 bases are TGTGCCAGCAAGCAGGGGTACAATGAGCAGTTCTTC. Supplemented by reference TRBV5-8 and TRBJ2-1, the full variable domain reads EAGVTQSPTHLIKTRGQQATLRCSPISGHTSVYWYQQALGLGLQFLLWYDEGEERNRGNFPPRFSGRQFPNYSSELNVNALELEDSALYLCASKQGYNEQFFGPGTRLTVL.

This chain connects TRBV19 to TRBJ2-2, with D unclear. The CDR3 runs 11 residues. The V end lost 10 bases, the J end lost 7 bases, and 10 bases lay between the germline ends. CDR1 is LNHDA, CDR2 SQIVND, per germline (reference sequence). CDR3 amino acids: CATERGGELFF. Written as DNA, the CDR3 is TGTGCCACCGAAAGAGGCGGGGAGCTGTTTTTT.

This clone has only one observation. V and J are TRBV19 and TRBJ2-5, with D hard to call. Germline CDR1 LNHDA, CDR2 SQIVND (reference sequence). This CDR3 has 14 amino acids. The V end lost 1 base, the J end lost 1 base, and 7 bases lay between the germline ends. CDR3 protein: CASSIGNSQETQYF. The CDR3 region has the DNA TGTGCCAGTAGTATAGGTAACTCCCAAGAGACCCAGTACTTC.

The genes are TRBV7-9 and TRBJ1-2; D gene uncertain. Deletions cut 3 bases from V and 2 bases from J, with 7 bases between. This CDR3 is built from 13 residues. The germline gives CDR1 SEHNR, CDR2 FQNEAQ (reference sequence). CDR3 sequence: CASSFEINYGYTF. CDR3 DNA: TGTGCCAGCAGCTTCGAGATAAACTATGGCTACACCTTC.

The chain combines TRBV7-3 with TRBJ2-5; D is unclear. The ends were cut back, 4 bases at V and 3 bases at J, with 3 bases in the middle. Per germline, CDR1 SGHTA and CDR2 FQGTGA. The length of the CDR3 is 11 residues. CDR3 bases: TGTGCCAGCAGCTCCAAAGAGACCCAGTACTTC. Its translation: CASSSKETQYF.

This chain joins TRBV14 and TRBJ1-4; D may be TRBD1 (6 bases). This CDR3 is built from 15 residues. Germline V lookup: CDR1 SGHDN, CDR2 FVKESK. V was clipped by 2 bases and J by 2 bases, with 9 bases between them. Written as DNA, the CDR3 is TGTGCCAGCAGCCAAATGGGGGCGACTAATGAAAAACTGTTTTTT. Translated, it gives CASSQMGATNEKLFF.

The rearrangement joins TRBV3-1 (or the pseudogene TRBV3-2) to TRBJ2-5, with 11 bases aligning to TRBD2. Germline loops: CDR1 LGHDT, CDR2 YNNKEL (reference sequence). This CDR3 is built from 16 residues. V shed 6 bases, J shed 5 bases, and the junction held 11 bases outside the gene matches. The CDR3 loop reads CASRLSPGLADETQYF. As DNA, the CDR3 is TGTGCCAGCAGACTTTCTCCGGGACTAGCGGATGAGACCCAGTACTTC.

The chain is built from TRBV6-6 and TRBJ1-1; D is unresolved. V gave up 6 bases and J gave up 5 bases, with 16 bases separating them. The germline gives CDR1 MNHNY, CDR2 SVGAGI (reference sequence). The CDR3 spans 14 residues. The CDR3 DNA is TGTGCCAGCAGCTCGTATCAAACGAGGACTGAAGCTTTCTTT. Translating it yields CASSSYQTRTEAFF.

Only one count was recorded for this clone. This chain links TRBV12-3 or TRBV12-4 with TRBJ1-1, with unresolved D. The CDR3 totals 13 residues. V lost 1 base and J lost 5, with 8 bases in between. The CDR3 DNA reads TGTGCCAGCAGTTTAGGGGGAAGGACTGAAGCTTTCTTT. Protein: CASSLGGRTEAFF.

This clone was found once. The V and J genes are TRBV7-9 and TRBJ2-5; D remains unclear. V lost 5 bases, J lost 2 bases, and 15 bases lay in between. Germline-derived CDR1 and CDR2 are SEHNR and FQNEAQ (reference sequence). This CDR3 comprises 15 residues. DNA for the CDR3: TGTGCCAGCAGCCCTGCTCGACGGCAACAAGAGACCCAGTACTTC. Its translation is CASSPARRQQETQYF.

The rearrangement links TRBV19 to TRBJ1-2, with 10 bases aligning to TRBD1. The CDR3 totals 16 residues. Germline V CDR1 and CDR2: LNHDA, SQIVND (reference sequence). Germline trimming cut 3 bases from V and 6 bases from J; bases unmatched to any gene: 10. CDR3 in DNA: TGTGCCAGTAGTATGGACACCCCGGGGACAGGGGATGGCTACACCTTC. Translating it yields CASSMDTPGTGDGYTF.

J is TRBJ2-5 and V is TRBV3-1 (or the pseudogene TRBV3-2); D possibly corresponds to TRBD2 (5 bases). The CDR3 spans 12 residues. Germline-derived CDR1 and CDR2 are LGHDT and YNNKEL (reference sequence). The V and J ends lost 3 bases and 5 bases respectively, with 7 bases between them. The CDR3 bases are TGTGCCAGCAGCCAGGGCGGGGAGACCCAGTACTTC. Protein: CASSQGGETQYF.